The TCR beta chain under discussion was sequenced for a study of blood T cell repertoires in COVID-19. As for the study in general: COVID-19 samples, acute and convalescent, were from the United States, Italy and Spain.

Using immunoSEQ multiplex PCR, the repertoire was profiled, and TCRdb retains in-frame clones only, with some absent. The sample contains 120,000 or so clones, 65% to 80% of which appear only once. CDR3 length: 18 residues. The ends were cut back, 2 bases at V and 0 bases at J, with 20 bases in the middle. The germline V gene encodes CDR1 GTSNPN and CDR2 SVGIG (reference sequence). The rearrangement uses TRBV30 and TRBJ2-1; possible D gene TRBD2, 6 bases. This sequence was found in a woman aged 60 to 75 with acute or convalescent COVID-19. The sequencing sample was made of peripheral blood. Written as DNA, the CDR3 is TGTGCCTGGAGTCCGGATCTGTGGACTATACGCTCCTACAATGAGCAGTTCTTC. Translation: CAWSPDLWTIRSYNEQFF.